This is a list of T cell receptor beta chains from one sample in a study of CD8 T cells in ankylosing spondylitis. TCRdb processed the 5' RACE reads anew with MiXCR; each CDR3 protein has one entry. The data contain about 33,000 distinct CDR3 sequences, roughly 12% of them singletons. Sequencing was carried out using synovial fluid, either unsorted or a sorted T cell fraction (not recorded which). Receptor source: a male donor with ankylosing spondylitis. CDR3s include the opening cysteine and the closing phenylalanine or tryptophan. A D gene is named only where the DNA matches it firmly. Clone size is shown for a subset of rows, as once, few, many or a class of expanded clone.

15,TRBV4-1,many,TRBJ1-5,NA,TGCGCCAGCAGCCAAGGAAGGGGTTTTCGGCAGCCCCAGCATTTT,CASSQGRGFRQPQHF
15,TRBV24-1,NA,TRBJ2-2,NA,TGTGCCACCAGTGCCTCTTCCAGGGAAACCGGGGAGCTGTTTTTT,CATSASSRETGELFF
13,TRBV6-5,few,TRBJ2-7,NA,TGTGCCAGCAGTTACGGGGCAGCTGGGGAGCAGTACTTC,CASSYGAAGEQYF
15,TRBV5-6,few,TRBJ1-5,NA,TGTGCCAGCAGCCTGGCCCAGGGTGGCAATCAGCCCCAGCATTTT,CASSLAQGGNQPQHF
15,TRBV7-9,NA,TRBJ2-1,NA,TGTGCCAGCAGCTCCCAACACGGAGTCTACAATGAGCAGTTCTTC,CASSSQHGVYNEQFF
16,TRBV27,many,TRBJ2-3,TRBD2,TGTGCCAGCAGGGCTGGGACTAGCGGGGGACCTAGGACGCAGTATTTT,CASRAGTSGGPRTQYF
13,TRBV6-1,NA,TRBJ2-7,TRBD1,TGTGCCACCCGCGGCCGGGACAGCTACGAGCAGTACTTC,CATRGRDSYEQYF
16,TRBV6-5,many,TRBJ2-2,NA,TGTGCCAGCAGTTACTCTATGGGCTCGAACACCGGGGAGCTGTTTTTT,CASSYSMGSNTGELFF
17,TRBV28,many,TRBJ2-6,NA,TGTGCCAGCAGTTTAGAGGGGTCGGCGGGAGGGGCCAACGTCCTGACTTTC,CASSLEGSAGGANVLTF
16,TRBV4-1,few,TRBJ1-1,NA,TGCGCCAGCAGCCAAGATGTTGAGGGCCCGAACACTGAAGCTTTCTTT,CASSQDVEGPNTEAFF
15,TRBV20-1,NA,TRBJ2-5,NA,TGCAGTGCCCCCAGGCGGGGCAGGGGGGAAGAGACCCAGTACTTC,CSAPRRGRGEETQYF
15,TRBV4-3,few,TRBJ2-6,NA,TGCGCCAGCAGCCAAGATGGGTCTGGGGCCAACGTCCTGACTTTC,CASSQDGSGANVLTF
13,TRBV6-4,many,TRBJ1-1,TRBD1,TGTGCCAGCAGTGACGCACCGGGACAGGAAGCTTTCTTT,CASSDAPGQEAFF
16,TRBV20-1,NA,TRBJ1-2,TRBD1,TGCAGTGCTAGAGTAGGTACCGGGACAGAAGCGATTGGCTACACCTTC,CSARVGTGTEAIGYTF
13,TRBV11-2,few,TRBJ2-5,NA,TGTGCCAGCAGCTTATACGTCAAGAAGACCCAGTACTTC,CASSLYVKKTQYF
16,TRBV5-4,few,TRBJ2-3,NA,TGTGCCAGCACTCGACTTAGTAGCTCCCCCACAGATACGCAGTATTTT,CASTRLSSSPTDTQYF
15,TRBV9,many,TRBJ1-5,NA,TGTGCCAGCAGCCCTTTCCGGGACGTCGATCAGCCCCAGCATTTT,CASSPFRDVDQPQHF
21,TRBV27,NA,TRBJ2-3,TRBD1,TGTGCCAGCAGTTTTTTAGAGGACAGGGGCCGGCTTATCCCTAGCACAGATACGCAGTATTTT,CASSFLEDRGRLIPSTDTQYF
12,TRBV25-1,few,TRBJ2-1,NA,TGTGCCAGTACCAGTGGGGGAGGAGAGCAGTTCTTC,CASTSGGGEQFF
14,TRBV27,NA,TRBJ2-7,NA,TGTGCCAGCAGTCCGCGTGGGCCGGGCTACGAGCAGTACTTC,CASSPRGPGYEQYF
15,TRBV28,NA,TRBJ1-1,NA,TGTGCCAGCAGTTACGACCCGTTGCTAAACACTGAAGCTTTCTTT,CASSYDPLLNTEAFF
15,TRBV20-1,NA,TRBJ2-1,NA,TGCAGTGCTAGGAGTGGGGGGGGCTGGGACAATGAGCAGTTCTTC,CSARSGGGWDNEQFF
18,TRBV7-2,NA,TRBJ2-2,NA,TGTGCCAGCAGCTTAGCGTGGACGCAGCTGATGAACACCGGGGAGCTGTTTTTT,CASSLAWTQLMNTGELFF
16,TRBV7-6,many,TRBJ2-1,TRBD2,TGTGCCAGCAGCCCTTGGACTAGCGGGGGTGAGAATGAGCAGTTCTTC,CASSPWTSGGENEQFF
18,TRBV11-2,few,TRBJ1-2,TRBD1,TGTGCCAGCAGCCCGACCGGGACAGGGCCCAACTTGGGCTATGGCTACACCTTC,CASSPTGTGPNLGYGYTF
15,TRBV20-1,many,TRBJ1-1,NA,TGCAGTGCTAGAGATCAGGACAGCATGAACACTGAAGCTTTCTTT,CSARDQDSMNTEAFF
13,TRBV11-1,NA,TRBJ1-1,TRBD1,TGTGCCAGCAGTCAGGACAGGGTGAATGAAGCTTTCTTT,CASSQDRVNEAFF
10,TRBV28,NA,TRBJ2-1,NA,TGTGCCAGCGGGGACAATGAGCAGTTCTTC,CASGDNEQFF